Below are 27 T cell receptor beta chains sequenced from a single sample in a study of cytomegalovirus exposure and HLA in healthy donors. The PCR had 60 Vbeta and 13 Jbeta primers. Produced via immunoSEQ multiplex PCR; TCRdb's table is partial and in-frame only. This sample's table reports 70,000 to 85,000 clones. The specimen was PBMCs. These receptors were obtained from a female donor in good health and CMV-seropositive.

This chain links TRBV18 with TRBJ2-5; D is possibly TRBD2 (6 bases). The CDR3 runs to 13 residues. Germline V gives CDR1 KGHSH, CDR2 LQKENI. V was clipped by 3 bases and J by 5 bases, with 10 bases between them. CDR3: CASSPLGGETQYF. Here the CDR3 DNA reads TGTGCCAGCTCACCCCTTGGGGGGGAGACCCAGTACTTC. Based on the CDR3 plus reference TRBV18 and TRBJ2-5, the full variable domain is NAGVMQNPRHLVRRRGQEARLRCSPMKGHSHVYWYRQLPEEGLKFMVYLQKENIIDESGMPKERFSAEFPKEGPSILRIQQVVRGDSAAYFCASSPLGGETQYFGPGTRLLVL.

V is TRBV2 and J is TRBJ2-3; 11 positions agree with TRBD2. Trimming removed 6 bases from V and 8 bases from J; junction bases left unmatched: 10. CDR1 and CDR2 from the germline V gene are SNHLY and FYNNEI. The CDR3 spans 15 residues. This CDR3 is CASRKTSGTRGTQYF. CDR3 nucleotides: TGTGCCAGCAGGAAGACTAGCGGGACAAGGGGTACGCAGTATTTT.

The J gene is TRBJ2-1, the V gene TRBV30, with D maybe TRBD2 (5 bases). This CDR3 comprises 19 residues. V was pared by 0 bases and J by 4 bases, with 25 bases between. The V gene's germline CDR1 is GTSNPN and CDR2 SVGIG (reference sequence). The chain's CDR3 is CAWSVGPFARDLRYNEQFF. The DNA for the CDR3 is TGTGCCTGGAGTGTAGGGCCTTTCGCTCGGGATCTTAGATACAATGAGCAGTTCTTC.

This chain uses TRBV30 with TRBJ2-5, with 11 nucleotides matching TRBD1. The J call could be wrong; TRBJ2-7 is a better fit for the DNA end. Per the germline V gene, CDR1 is GTSNPN and CDR2 is SVGIG (reference sequence). This CDR3 contains 15 residues. The chain's CDR3 is CAWRDDRTGGREQYF. In DNA, the CDR3 is TGTGCCTGGAGGGACGACCGGACAGGGGGCCGCGAGCAGTACTTC.

The chain is built from TRBV7-2 and TRBJ2-5, with 9 bases aligning to TRBD1. The CDR3 is 13 residues long. Losses at the gene ends were 5 bases for V and 11 bases for J; bases not matched to a gene: 9. Germline-derived CDR1 and CDR2 are SGHTA and FQGNSA. CDR3 DNA sequence: TGTGCCAGCAGCCTACAGGGGGCGGGAGAGCAGTACTTC. Translated, it gives CASSLQGAGEQYF. Full variable domain (missing parts from reference TRBV7-2 and TRBJ2-5): GAGVSQSPSNKVTEKGKDVELRCDPISGHTALYWYRQSLGQGLEFLIYFQGNSAPDKSGLPSDRFSAERTGGSVSTLTIQRTQQEDSAVYLCASSLQGAGEQYFGPGTRLLVL.

The rearrangement uses TRBV6-5 and TRBJ1-2, with 10 bases aligning to TRBD1. The CDR3 has 14 amino acids. Germline trimming cut 5 bases from V and 8 bases from J; bases unmatched to any gene: 8. In germline, CDR1 is MNHEY, CDR2 SVGAGI. The CDR3 reads CASSATGGLGGYTF. As DNA, the CDR3 is TGTGCCAGCAGTGCGACAGGGGGCCTAGGGGGCTACACCTTC.

The genes are TRBV2 and TRBJ1-2, with TRBD1 matching 11 bases. V lost 5 bases, J lost 10 bases, and 12 bases stayed unmatched. This CDR3 has 15 amino acids. Germline values: CDR1 SNHLY, CDR2 FYNNEI. In DNA form, the CDR3 reads TGTGCCAGCAGTCAGAACGGACAGGGGGCAAGGGACTACACCTTC. This encodes CASSQNGQGARDYTF.

V and J are TRBV27 and TRBJ1-1; a possible D gene is TRBD1 (6 bases). Trimming removed 5 bases from V and 6 bases from J, with 19 bases in between. The CDR3 is 15 amino acids. Per germline, CDR1 MNHEY and CDR2 SMNVEV (reference sequence). CDR3 bases: TGTGCCAGCAGTCCCCACCCGGGACAAAACTCTGAAGCTTTCTTT. Encoded protein: CASSPHPGQNSEAFF.

This rearrangement joins TRBV19 to TRBJ1-2, with 12 positions matching TRBD1. Germline trimming cut 6 bases from V and 8 bases from J; bases unmatched to any gene: 19. Germline V CDR1 and CDR2: LNHDA, SQIVND (reference sequence). This CDR3 has 18 residues. CDR3 sequence reads: CASSISGTGGDRGRGYTF. CDR3 nucleotide sequence: TGTGCCAGTAGCATCTCAGGGACAGGGGGCGATCGTGGAAGGGGCTACACCTTC.

The CDR3 protein is CASSFLLAGKHNEQFF. In nucleotides, the CDR3 is TGTGCCAGCAGCTTTCTACTAGCGGGAAAGCACAATGAGCAGTTCTTC. The chain carries TRBV7-6 and TRBJ2-1, with TRBD2 matching over 10 bases. The germline CDR1 and CDR2 sequences are SGHVS and FNYEAQ. Trimming took 3 bases from V and 5 from J; bases not matched to a gene: 7. This CDR3 is built from 16 residues.

This chain uses TRBV5-5 with TRBJ1-5; D possibly corresponds to TRBD1 (6 bases). Germline assignment: CDR1 SGHKS and CDR2 YYEKEE (reference sequence). This CDR3 has 13 residues. V was trimmed by 1 base and J by 7 bases, leaving 9 bases between them. The CDR3 spells CASSLSGDQPQHF. The CDR3 nucleotides read TGTGCCAGCAGCTTGTCAGGGGACCAGCCCCAGCATTTT.

The V call is TRBV19, the J call TRBJ1-6, with TRBD1 matching over 8 bases. Germline V gives CDR1 LNHDA, CDR2 SQIVND (reference sequence). The CDR3 is 14 residues long. With V trimmed by 6 bases and J by 4 bases, 2 bases remained unmatched. CDR3 DNA: TGTGCCAGTAGCACAGGGGGATATAATTCACCCCTCCACTTT. Translating gives CASSTGGYNSPLHF.

This rearrangement joins TRBV10-1 to TRBJ2-7; D is unclear. The CDR3 sequence is 11 residues long. The V and J ends lost 5 bases and 2 bases respectively, with 4 bases between them. CDR1 is WNHNN, CDR2 SYGVQD, per germline (reference sequence). This chain's CDR3 is CASSPPYEQYF. The CDR3 DNA reads as TGCGCCAGCAGTCCTCCCTACGAGCAGTACTTC.

The CDR3 DNA reads as TGTGCCAGCAGTTCAACAGGGGAGACCCAGTACTTC. This translates into CASSSTGETQYF. The rearrangement joins TRBV28 to TRBJ2-5; D perhaps matches TRBD1 (6 bases). CDR3 size: 12 residues. Germline V gene lookup returns CDR1 MDHEN and CDR2 SYDVKM. Trimming left V 4 bases short and J 5 bases short, with 8 bases between.

The V call is TRBV28, the J call TRBJ2-3; 8 bases agree with TRBD2. The CDR3 sequence is 16 residues long. Losses at the gene ends were 5 bases for V and 3 bases for J; bases not matched to a gene: 10. The germline V gene has CDR1 MDHEN and CDR2 SYDVKM. As DNA, the CDR3 is TGTGCCAGCAGTCCAGGACTAGCCGGAGGTACAGATACGCAGTATTTT. It yields the protein CASSPGLAGGTDTQYF.

The V call is TRBV9, the J call TRBJ1-4, with 7 bases identical to TRBD1. V lost 0 bases and J lost 6; bases outside the gene matches: 2. Germline loops: CDR1 SGDLS, CDR2 YYNGEE. CDR3 length: 14 amino acids. CDR3 residues: CASSVGGTDEKLFF. CDR3 DNA: TGTGCCAGCAGCGTAGGGGGGACAGATGAAAAACTGTTTTTT.

The chain is built from TRBV25-1 and TRBJ1-5; no clear D gene. This CDR3 spans 13 amino acids. Germline lookup yields CDR1 MGHDK and CDR2 SYGVNS. The V end lost 8 bases, the J end lost 4 bases, and 12 bases lay between the germline ends. The CDR3 DNA reads as TGTGCCAGCTCCGGACGGGAAAATCAGCCCCAGCATTTT. This gives the protein CASSGRENQPQHF.

This rearrangement joins TRBV18 to TRBJ2-7; 9 bases agree with TRBD1. This CDR3 comprises 13 residues. The V and J ends lost 5 bases and 5 bases, in that order; junction bases with no gene match: 4. Germline V gene data show CDR1 as KGHSH and CDR2 as LQKENI. The CDR3 region has the DNA TGTGCCAGCTCAACGGACAGGGGAAACGAGCAGTACTTC. The encoded protein is CASSTDRGNEQYF.

J is TRBJ2-7 and V is TRBV7-9, with D possibly TRBD1 on 6 matching bases. This CDR3 contains 14 residues. Germline V CDR1 and CDR2: SEHNR, FQNEAQ (reference sequence). The ends were cut back, 2 bases at V and 4 bases at J, with 12 bases in the middle. The CDR3 coding sequence is TGTGCCAGCAGCTTAAACAGGGCCGGGTACGAGCAGTACTTC. Amino acids: CASSLNRAGYEQYF.

The rearrangement joins TRBV7-8 to TRBJ2-7; D gene uncertain. The germline V and J ends were trimmed by 2 bases and 0 bases, with 14 bases remaining between them. CDR1 SGHVS and CDR2 FQNEAQ come from the germline V gene. The CDR3 length is 16 residues. CDR3 sequence reads: CASSLPPQEVSYEQYF. CDR3 in DNA: TGTGCCAGCAGCTTACCCCCGCAGGAAGTCTCCTACGAGCAGTACTTC.

This sequence joins TRBV5-1 and TRBJ2-7, with D unresolved. The length of the CDR3 is 13 residues. Germline lookup yields CDR1 SGHRS and CDR2 YFSETQ. Trimming cost V 4 bases and J 6 bases, with 14 bases left between them. This CDR3 reads CASSALRSGEQYF. The CDR3 DNA reads TGCGCCAGCAGCGCCCTCCGGTCAGGCGAGCAGTACTTC.

The chain is built from TRBV6-1 and TRBJ1-1, with D perhaps TRBD1 (5 bases). Looked up from germline, CDR1 is MNHNS and CDR2 is SASEGT. Trimming cost V 8 bases and J 3 bases, with 16 bases left between them. The CDR3 loop spans 14 amino acids. CDR3 DNA: TGTGCCAGCTGCCCGGGGTGGGGGGACACTGAAGCTTTCTTT. Translating it yields CASCPGWGDTEAFF.

This chain joins TRBV5-4 and TRBJ1-1, with TRBD1 identical over 7 bases. The CDR3 is 17 amino acids. Germline assignment: CDR1 SGHNT and CDR2 YYREEE (reference sequence). The junction had 13 bases not matched to a gene; V was cut back by 5 bases and J by 0 bases. The CDR3 DNA follows: TGTGCCAGCAGACCATCGACAGGGTTTGGTTTGAACACTGAAGCTTTCTTT. The encoded protein is CASRPSTGFGLNTEAFF.

The chain joins TRBV4-2 to TRBJ1-6; D is possibly TRBD1 (5 bases). V gave up 3 bases and J gave up 0 bases, with 9 bases separating them. CDR3 size: 16 residues. The germline V gene encodes CDR1 LGHNA and CDR2 YNFKEQ. In DNA form, the CDR3 reads TGTGCCAGCAGCCATAAAGACAGCTCCTATAATTCACCCCTCCACTTT. This gives the protein CASSHKDSSYNSPLHF.

The genes are TRBV5-1 and TRBJ2-6, with 8 bases identical to TRBD1. The V and J ends lost 0 bases and 1 base, in that order; junction bases with no gene match: 6. The CDR3 sequence is 18 residues long. Germline CDR1 SGHRS, CDR2 YFSETQ. CDR3 sequence reads: CASSLARQGNSGANVLTF. The CDR3 DNA reads TGCGCCAGCAGCTTGGCGAGACAGGGGAATTCTGGGGCCAACGTCCTGACTTTC.

The CDR3 spells CASSVGSGGYNEQFF. CDR3 sequence (DNA): TGTGCCAGCAGCGTAGGCTCGGGGGGATACAATGAGCAGTTCTTC. This rearrangement joins TRBV9 to TRBJ2-1; 7 positions match TRBD2. V lost 0 bases, J lost 4 bases, and 4 bases stayed unmatched. Germline CDR1 SGDLS, CDR2 YYNGEE. The length of the CDR3 is 15 residues.

V is TRBV29-1 and J is TRBJ2-7; D possibly corresponds to TRBD1 (5 bases). Germline V gene data show CDR1 as SQVTM and CDR2 as ANQGSEA. V was clipped by 4 bases and J by 5 bases, with 12 bases between them. The CDR3 consists of 12 residues. CDR3 DNA: TGCAGCGTTGTCTCAGGGATCCACGAGCAGTACTTC. Its translation is CSVVSGIHEQYF.